This note documents a single T cell receptor beta chain sequence. The source of the sample is a study of control samples from healthy donors and cancer patients. The data were produced by immunoSEQ multiplex PCR, yet TCRdb's version contains in-frame clones alone and is incomplete. This table holds about 130,000 clones, around 92% found once. Specimen: PBMCs. This sequence originates from a man aged 80 or over with head and neck cancer.

In DNA, the CDR3 is TGTGCCAGCGGGGGGGGTGCAGCTAATGAAAAACTGTTTTTT. Its translation is CASGGGAANEKLFF. The chain is built from TRBV25-1 and TRBJ1-4; a weak D match, TRBD1 (5 bases). This CDR3 is built from 14 residues. Deletions cut 8 bases from V and 3 bases from J, with 13 bases between. Germline V CDR1 and CDR2: MGHDK, SYGVNS.